This record concerns one TCR beta chain sequence. Antigen specificity is unknown. This record comes from a study of blood T cell dynamics during melanoma immunotherapy. Study at large: Metastatic melanoma patients received first-line pembrolizumab or nivolumab plus ipilimumab. Findings and limits, study-wide: Unlike progressors, later disease-control patients had W3 repertoires gaining clonality or diversity. Clones driving repertoire changes may be melanoma-specific or general immune activation.

The method was immunoSEQ multiplex PCR; TCRdb's version includes in-frame clones alone and lacks a portion of them. The sample has roughly 9,000 clones, around 86% seen once. V was shortened by 0 bases and J by 4 bases, with 16 bases between the two germline ends. This CDR3 comprises 16 residues. From germline, CDR1 is SGHTS and CDR2 YDEGEE. Time point reported: week 3, after first cycle of checkpoint inhibitor. Sequences were derived from blood, sampled from a patient treated with checkpoint blockade. The clonotype comes from a human donor with melanoma. The V call is TRBV5-8, the J call TRBJ1-2, with TRBD1 as a possible D gene (6 bases). The CDR3, as DNA: TGTGCCAGCAGCTTGGACACTAGGGGGGCTGGCTATGGCTACACCTTC. It translates to CASSLDTRGAGYGYTF.